Each of the 27 T cell receptor beta chains below was sequenced from the same sample in a study of long-term antiretroviral therapy in people with HIV. The run of the v3.0 immunoSEQ assay was at survey level. Clones were sequenced by immunoSEQ multiplex PCR, and TCRdb holds only the in-frame ones, with some missing. Among 15,000 or so clones listed, around 88% were seen once. The specimen was unsorted PBMCs, collected more than 2.2 years before starting antiretroviral therapy. These receptors came from a woman aged 25 to 39 with HIV.

This clone turned up a few times. The genes are TRBV7-9 and TRBJ2-7; D call uncertain. Trimming stripped 6 bases from V and 1 base from J, with 13 bases between. The CDR3 contains 14 residues. Germline-derived CDR1 and CDR2 are SEHNR and FQNEAQ (reference sequence). CDR3 protein: CASSSAMGSYEQYF. The DNA for the CDR3 is TGTGCCAGCAGTTCCGCGATGGGGTCCTACGAGCAGTACTTC.

The genes are TRBV6-5 and TRBJ1-5, with D maybe TRBD1 (5 bases). Trimming took 6 bases from V and 4 from J, leaving 10 bases between them. Germline CDR1 reads MNHEY; CDR2 reads SVGAGI. The CDR3 runs 13 residues. DNA for the CDR3: TGTGCCAGCAGCCAGGGTGGGAATCAGCCCCAGCATTTT. Its translation: CASSQGGNQPQHF.

The rearrangement uses TRBV14 and TRBJ1-2; D is unclear. V lost 5 bases and J 0 bases, leaving 7 bases between the germline ends. The CDR3 has 13 amino acids. The V gene's germline CDR1 is SGHDN and CDR2 FVKESK. The CDR3 DNA reads as TGTGCCAGCAGCGCGTCCCCTAACTATGGCTACACCTTC. It is translated as CASSASPNYGYTF.

The chain recombines TRBV7-3 with TRBJ2-2; perhaps TRBD1 as D (5 bases). The CDR3 runs 15 residues. Germline V CDR1 and CDR2: SGHTA, FQGTGA. V lost 5 bases and J lost 5, with 15 bases in between. The CDR3 loop reads CASSPRQGWTGELFF. CDR3 DNA sequence: TGTGCCAGCAGCCCACGCCAGGGATGGACCGGGGAGCTGTTTTTT.

The genes are TRBV7-9 and TRBJ2-6; 9 nucleotides agree with TRBD1. CDR1 is SEHNR and CDR2 is FQNEAQ in the germline V gene (reference sequence). This CDR3 has 17 amino acids. V shed 4 bases and J 2 bases; nucleotides not matched to a gene: 6. Here the CDR3 reads CASSSGQGRAGANVLTF. CDR3 DNA sequence: TGTGCCAGCAGCTCCGGACAGGGGAGGGCTGGGGCCAACGTCCTGACTTTC.

This chain connects TRBV5-5 to TRBJ2-7; TRBD2 might be the D (6 bases). The CDR3 spans 16 residues. Germline CDR1 and CDR2: SGHKS and YYEKEE (reference sequence). Trimming took off 4 bases at V and 1 base at J, with 18 bases between the two ends. The CDR3 nucleotides are TGTGCCAGCAGCCGGGGACTCCGGGAGTGGTCCTACGAGCAGTACTTC. Translation gives CASSRGLREWSYEQYF.

The chain couples TRBV27 to TRBJ2-4, with D tentatively TRBD1 or TRBD2 (5 bases each). V lost 2 bases and J 0 bases, leaving 26 bases between the germline ends. This CDR3 contains 21 residues. Germline lookup yields CDR1 MNHEY and CDR2 SMNVEV (reference sequence). As DNA, the CDR3 is TGTGCCAGCAGTTTACCCCGTGAGAGGGGCGCCCCGCATCGAGCCAAAAACATTCAGTACTTC. Its protein product is CASSLPRERGAPHRAKNIQYF.

This sequence joins TRBV7-2 and TRBJ2-2; no definite D call. Germline V gene data show CDR1 as SGHTA and CDR2 as FQGNSA. The CDR3 runs 13 residues. The V end lost 2 bases, the J end lost 0 bases, and 1 base lay between the germline ends. CDR3 sequence reads: CASSLPNTGELFF. The CDR3 nucleotides are TGTGCCAGCAGCTTACCGAACACCGGGGAGCTGTTTTTT. Full variable domain (missing parts from reference TRBV7-2 and TRBJ2-2): GAGVSQSPSNKVTEKGKDVELRCDPISGHTALYWYRQSLGQGLEFLIYFQGNSAPDKSGLPSDRFSAERTGGSVSTLTIQRTQQEDSAVYLCASSLPNTGELFFGEGSRLTVL.

The V and J genes are TRBV7-9 and TRBJ1-1; TRBD1 agrees at 7 bases. The germline V gene encodes CDR1 SEHNR and CDR2 FQNEAQ (reference sequence). V was pared by 6 bases and J by 0 bases, with 7 bases of the junction left unmatched. The CDR3 covers 15 residues. CDR3 in DNA: TGTGCCAGCAGTCCCGCGGGACAGATGAACACTGAAGCTTTCTTT. Translated: CASSPAGQMNTEAFF.

This chain joins TRBV19 and TRBJ1-2; D is undetermined. This CDR3 comprises 16 residues. V was clipped by 8 bases and J by 4 bases, with 23 bases between them. Germline CDR1 and CDR2: LNHDA and SQIVND (reference sequence). CDR3 nucleotide sequence: TGTGCCAGTTTATCAAGAAAAGCCGGCCATACCTATGGCTACACCTTC. Protein sequence: CASLSRKAGHTYGYTF. Combining the CDR3 with reference TRBV19 and TRBJ1-2 gives the whole variable domain DGGITQSPKYLFRKEGQNVTLSCEQNLNHDAMYWYRQDPGQGLRLIYYSQIVNDFQKGDIAEGYSVSREKKESFPLTVTSAQKNPTAFYLCASLSRKAGHTYGYTFGSGTRLTVV.

The chain links TRBV12-2 to TRBJ2-3. TRBV12-2 is an annotated pseudogene. The CDR3 length is 18 residues. The CDR3 reads CASRPRCRPGLGTDTQYF. CDR3 bases: TGTGCAAGTCGCCCCAGGTGCCGACCGGGGCTGGGGACAGATACGCAGTATTTT.

The genes are TRBV5-6 and TRBJ2-1, with D perhaps matching TRBD1 (6 bases). The CDR3 sequence is 16 residues long. Germline V gene data show CDR1 as SGHDT and CDR2 as YYEEEE. The V and J ends lost 1 base and 3 bases respectively, with 14 bases between them. Written as DNA, the CDR3 is TGTGCCAGCAGCTTGAAGTCAGGGGTGGGCTACAATGAGCAGTTCTTC. Translation gives CASSLKSGVGYNEQFF.

The genes are TRBV7-2 and TRBJ1-1; D unclear. Germline loops: CDR1 SGHTA, CDR2 FQGNSA. The V end was cut by 4 bases, the J end by 1 base, with 13 bases between. This CDR3 spans 15 amino acids. Here the CDR3 DNA reads TGTGCCAGCAGCTCCCTATTCTCAGGGAACACTGAAGCTTTCTTT. Translated: CASSSLFSGNTEAFF. Full variable domain (outside the CDR3, taken from reference TRBV7-2 and TRBJ1-1): GAGVSQSPSNKVTEKGKDVELRCDPISGHTALYWYRQSLGQGLEFLIYFQGNSAPDKSGLPSDRFSAERTGGSVSTLTIQRTQQEDSAVYLCASSSLFSGNTEAFFGQGTRLTVV.

CDR3 residues: CASSPGTGGGYGYTF. The CDR3 DNA follows: TGTGCCAGCAGTCCCGGGACAGGGGGGGGGTATGGCTACACCTTC. The rearrangement joins TRBV6-5 to TRBJ1-2; 11 bases are shared with TRBD1. V lost 5 bases and J lost 5; bases outside the gene matches: 7. Per the germline V gene, CDR1 is MNHEY and CDR2 is SVGAGI. The CDR3 has 15 residues.

This clone was found a few times. A read error may account for a junction end that differs from germline. This chain connects TRBV7-3 to TRBJ1-2; D remains unclear. Germline CDR1 and CDR2: SGHTA and FQGTGA. There are 14 residues in the CDR3. In DNA form, the CDR3 reads TGTGCCAGCAGCCCATCCCTCAATAACTATGGCTTCACCTTC. It codes for CASSPSLNNYGFTF.

The chain links TRBV11-3 to TRBJ2-7, with no clear D. Germline assignment: CDR1 SGHNT and CDR2 YENEEA. With 7 bases removed from V and 4 bases from J, the gap between germline ends came to 8 bases. This CDR3 comprises 11 residues. The CDR3 reads CASTYRYEQYF. In nucleotides, the CDR3 is TGTGCCAGCACCTATCGATACGAGCAGTACTTC.

The rearrangement uses TRBV30 and TRBJ1-1; D remains ambiguous. This CDR3 contains 13 residues. Germline assignment: CDR1 GTSNPN and CDR2 SVGIG (reference sequence). Trimming cost V 0 bases and J 3 bases, with 8 bases left between them. The DNA for the CDR3 is TGTGCCTGGAGTGTCAGACCAGACACTGAAGCTTTCTTT. Protein: CAWSVRPDTEAFF.

A single count supports this clone. V gene TRBV15 combines with J gene TRBJ1-2; the D gene is possibly TRBD1 (5 bases). Germline CDR1 reads LNHNV; CDR2 reads YYDKDF (reference sequence). V was clipped by 5 bases and J by 8 bases, with 15 bases between them. The CDR3 runs 13 residues. CDR3 residues: CATSGSGTRGYTF. The CDR3 DNA follows: TGTGCCACCAGCGGGTCCGGGACGAGGGGCTACACCTTC.

The chain combines TRBV9 with TRBJ2-5; perhaps TRBD1 as D (6 bases). V lost 3 bases and J 5 bases, leaving 17 bases between the germline ends. The CDR3 is made up of 15 amino acids. Germline V lookup: CDR1 SGDLS, CDR2 YYNGEE. CDR3 region: CASSDGGHMVETQYF. The DNA of the CDR3 is TGTGCCAGCAGCGATGGGGGACATATGGTCGAGACCCAGTACTTC.

The rearrangement links TRBV4-1 to TRBJ2-5, with D possibly matching TRBD1 (6 bases). The CDR3 spans 15 residues. Per the germline V gene, CDR1 is MGHRA and CDR2 is YSYEKL. V gave up 4 bases and J gave up 1 base, with 13 bases separating them. This CDR3 is CASSPNRDIQETQYF. The CDR3 coding sequence is TGCGCCAGCAGCCCCAACCGGGACATCCAAGAGACCCAGTACTTC.

V usage is TRBV10-2 and J usage is TRBJ2-1, with 15 nucleotides matching TRBD2. Germline CDR1 is WSHSY and CDR2 is SAAADI. Trimming removed 8 bases from V and 9 bases from J; junction bases left unmatched: 11. The CDR3 length is 16 residues. CDR3 DNA: TGCGCCAGCCAAACCTTCGGACTAGCGGGGGGGCCTGAGCAGTTCTTC. It encodes CASQTFGLAGGPEQFF.

The chain carries TRBV5-6 and TRBJ1-6; TRBD1 is a possible D gene (5 bases). The CDR3 length is 18 residues. CDR1 and CDR2 (germline): SGHDT, YYEEEE. V lost 2 bases and J 0 bases, leaving 15 bases between the germline ends. The CDR3 nucleotides are TGTGCCAGCAGCTTTCAGGGACCTAGGAGCTCCTATAATTCACCCCTCCACTTT. Its translation: CASSFQGPRSSYNSPLHF.

V and J are TRBV25-1 and TRBJ2-4; D possibly corresponds to TRBD1 (5 bases). This CDR3 has 15 residues. Trimming cost V 2 bases and J 3 bases, with 11 bases left between them. Germline-derived CDR1 and CDR2 are MGHDK and SYGVNS. CDR3 in amino acids: CASSEQGAGKNIQYF. The DNA for the CDR3 is TGTGCCAGCAGTGAACAAGGGGCCGGCAAAAACATTCAGTACTTC.

This chain connects TRBV7-9 to TRBJ2-1, with 10 nucleotides matching TRBD2. With 5 bases clipped from V and 5 bases from J, the junction kept 3 bases outside the gene matches. The CDR3 spans 14 residues. Per the germline V gene, CDR1 is SEHNR and CDR2 is FQNEAQ (reference sequence). Written as DNA, the CDR3 is TGTGCCAGCAGCCCTAGCGGGGGAGACAATGAGCAGTTCTTC. Translating it yields CASSPSGGDNEQFF. Full variable domain (outside the CDR3, taken from reference TRBV7-9 and TRBJ2-1): DTGVSQNPRHKITKRGQNVTFRCDPISEHNRLYWYRQTLGQGPEFLTYFQNEAQLEKSRLLSDRFSAERPKGSFSTLEIQRTEQGDSAMYLCASSPSGGDNEQFFGPGTRLTVL.

This chain's CDR3 is CAWSASGVFVTQYF. The DNA for the CDR3 is TGTGCCTGGAGTGCTTCCGGGGTTTTTGTGACCCAGTACTTC. The V call is TRBV30, the J call TRBJ2-5; D may be TRBD2 (5 bases). The germline V gene has CDR1 GTSNPN and CDR2 SVGIG (reference sequence). This CDR3 has 14 amino acids. Trimming shortened V by 1 base and J by 7 bases, and 16 bases separated the two germline ends.

This chain joins TRBV30 and TRBJ1-4; 11 bases fit TRBD1. CDR3 length equals 16 residues. Germline loops: CDR1 GTSNPN, CDR2 SVGIG (reference sequence). The trim removed 1 base at V and 3 bases at J, leaving 4 bases unmatched. The CDR3 protein is CAWSDGTGGANEKLFF. CDR3 bases: TGTGCCTGGAGTGATGGGACAGGGGGGGCTAATGAAAAACTGTTTTTT.

This chain links TRBV5-1 with TRBJ1-2; D is perhaps TRBD1 (6 bases). The CDR3 has 15 amino acids. CDR1 and CDR2 (germline): SGHRS, YFSETQ. V lost 4 bases and J 3 bases, leaving 16 bases between the germline ends. The CDR3 spells CASSVEGGVDYGYTF. CDR3 nucleotides: TGCGCCAGCAGCGTAGAAGGGGGGGTTGACTATGGCTACACCTTC.